The 15 T cell receptor beta chains listed next were all sequenced from one sample in a study of cytomegalovirus exposure and HLA in healthy donors. Both 60 Vbeta primers and 13 Jbeta primers went into the PCR. Here immunoSEQ multiplex PCR was the method, and the copy in TCRdb shows in-frame clones only, minus some. Here the sample table reports approximately 120,000 clones. The sequencing sample was made of PBMCs. The source is a man younger than 30 in good health and CMV-seronegative.

This sequence joins TRBV7-9 and TRBJ2-7, with 7 bases matching TRBD1. CDR3 length equals 19 residues. V shed 3 bases and J 2 bases; nucleotides not matched to a gene: 19. Germline CDR1 and CDR2: SEHNR and FQNEAQ (reference sequence). The CDR3 sequence: CASSFSRGNGRGITYEQYF. The DNA for the CDR3 is TGTGCCAGCAGCTTCAGTAGGGGGAATGGCAGGGGGATTACCTACGAGCAGTACTTC. Together with reference TRBV7-9 and TRBJ2-7, the CDR3 gives the full variable domain: DTGVSQNPRHKITKRGQNVTFRCDPISEHNRLYWYRQTLGQGPEFLTYFQNEAQLEKSRLLSDRFSAERPKGSFSTLEIQRTEQGDSAMYLCASSFSRGNGRGITYEQYFGPGTRLTVT.

The V call is TRBV12-5, the J call TRBJ1-1, with D possibly matching TRBD1 (5 bases). There are 15 residues in the CDR3. Germline V gene data show CDR1 as LGHNT and CDR2 as FRNRAP. V was shortened by 7 bases and J by 5 bases, with 20 bases between the two germline ends. The CDR3 loop is CASATWGGAGTEAFF. Here the CDR3 DNA reads TGTGCTAGTGCCACATGGGGGGGAGCGGGGACTGAAGCTTTCTTT. The complete variable domain, with remaining parts taken from reference TRBV12-5 and TRBJ1-1, reads DARVTQTPRHKVTEMGQEVTMRCQPILGHNTVFWYRQTMMQGLELLAYFRNRAPLDDSGMPKDRFSAEMPDATLATLKIQPSEPRDSAVYFCASATWGGAGTEAFFGQGTRLTVV.

V usage is TRBV5-4 and J usage is TRBJ1-3; the D is unclear. Germline V gene sequence: CDR1 SGHNT, CDR2 YYREEE (reference sequence). V lost 4 bases and J lost 2, with 19 bases in between. CDR3 length: 17 amino acids. CDR3 bases: TGTGCCAGCAGCCCGAATAAGCGCGACCCAACTGGAAACACCATATATTTT. The encoded protein is CASSPNKRDPTGNTIYF.

The chain links TRBV30 to TRBJ1-3; no reliable D call. CDR1 is GTSNPN, CDR2 SVGIG, per germline (reference sequence). The germline V and J ends were trimmed by 3 bases and 0 bases, with 6 bases remaining between them. The CDR3 is 13 amino acids. CDR3 region: CAWRSNSGNTIYF. CDR3 nucleotides: TGTGCCTGGAGGAGTAACTCTGGAAACACCATATATTTT.

V usage is TRBV11-2 and J usage is TRBJ2-2; 7 bases agree with TRBD1. With V trimmed by 3 bases and J by 2 bases, 6 bases remained unmatched. Per the germline V gene, CDR1 is SGHAT and CDR2 is FQNNGV. The CDR3 loop spans 16 amino acids. CDR3 in DNA: TGTGCCAGCAGCTTCCGGTACAGGGGTAACACCGGGGAGCTGTTTTTT. This encodes CASSFRYRGNTGELFF.

The rearrangement links TRBV7-9 to TRBJ2-1; 12 bases agree with TRBD2. Germline V gives CDR1 SEHNR, CDR2 FQNEAQ (reference sequence). V was clipped by 11 bases and J by 6 bases; unmatched bases: 8. The CDR3 totals 14 residues. The CDR3 nucleotides read TGTGCCTCGGAGGTACTAGCGGGGGGCAATGAGCAGTTCTTC. This sequence encodes CASEVLAGGNEQFF.

The chain joins TRBV19 to TRBJ2-1; 8 nucleotides match TRBD2. The junction had 16 bases not matched to a gene; V was cut back by 10 bases and J by 8 bases. Germline V CDR1 and CDR2: LNHDA, SQIVND (reference sequence). The CDR3 totals 15 residues. Here the CDR3 DNA reads TGTGCCACCAAGGTGGCTTTGGCGGGGGGCTATGAGCAGTTCTTC. Its translation is CATKVALAGGYEQFF.

The genes are TRBV19 and TRBJ1-5, with D tentatively TRBD1 (6 bases). The CDR3 spans 15 residues. Germline V gene lookup returns CDR1 LNHDA and CDR2 SQIVND (reference sequence). Trimming removed 3 bases from V and 6 bases from J, with 15 bases in between. The CDR3 DNA reads TGTGCCAGTAGTATGATGGGGGCGTCAAGTCAGCCCCAGCATTTT. This translates into CASSMMGASSQPQHF.

The chain couples TRBV29-1 to TRBJ1-3; 10 bases are shared with TRBD1. V was pared by 0 bases and J by 4 bases, with 6 bases of the junction left unmatched. The CDR3 has 16 amino acids. Germline V gives CDR1 SQVTM, CDR2 ANQGSEA. DNA of the CDR3: TGCAGCGTTGAAGATGACAGGGGGCGGAGGGGAAACACCATATATTTT. Protein sequence: CSVEDDRGRRGNTIYF. Full variable domain (rest looked up from reference TRBV29-1 and TRBJ1-3): SAVISQKPSRDICQRGTSLTIQCQVDSQVTMMFWYRQQPGQSLTLIATANQGSEATYESGFVIDKFPISRPNLTFSTLTVSNMSPEDSSIYLCSVEDDRGRRGNTIYFGEGSWLTVV.

This chain uses TRBV5-4 with TRBJ1-1, with no clear D. The CDR3 covers 15 residues. The V gene's germline CDR1 is SGHNT and CDR2 YYREEE (reference sequence). Trimming left V 1 base short and J 6 bases short, with 16 bases between. CDR3 in DNA: TGTGCCAGCAGCTTGCGAGAGGGCTCATGGGCTGAAGCTTTCTTT. Translation: CASSLREGSWAEAFF. Supplemented by reference TRBV5-4 and TRBJ1-1, the full variable domain reads ETGVTQSPTHLIKTRGQQVTLRCSSQSGHNTVSWYQQALGQGPQFIFQYYREEENGRGNFPPRFSGLQFPNYSSELNVNALELDDSALYLCASSLREGSWAEAFFGQGTRLTVV.

The J gene is TRBJ1-2, the V gene TRBV9; D not certain. The CDR3 spans 14 residues. CDR1 and CDR2 from the germline V gene are SGDLS and YYNGEE. Trimming pared 0 bases from V and 8 bases from J, leaving 14 bases between. CDR3 sequence (DNA): TGTGCCAGCAGCGTAGAGGCGGTTAGAGTGGGCTACACCTTC. It specifies CASSVEAVRVGYTF.

This chain connects TRBV7-9 to TRBJ1-2; 10 bases agree with TRBD1. Trimming at V came to 3 bases and at J to 6 bases, leaving 4 bases not matched to a gene. Looked up from germline, CDR1 is SEHNR and CDR2 is FQNEAQ (reference sequence). This CDR3 contains 14 residues. CDR3 amino acids: CASSLGTGADGYTF. Here the CDR3 DNA reads TGTGCCAGCAGCTTGGGGACAGGGGCGGATGGCTACACCTTC.

The chain joins TRBV7-9 to TRBJ1-2; D gene uncertain. The CDR3 runs to 13 residues. V lost 5 bases and J lost 7, with 14 bases in between. In germline, CDR1 is SEHNR, CDR2 FQNEAQ (reference sequence). The CDR3 DNA reads TGTGCCAGCAGCCCCGGGGTGGGGAGTGGCTACACCTTC. It is translated as CASSPGVGSGYTF.

The chain joins TRBV28 to TRBJ1-2; D possibly corresponds to TRBD1 (5 bases). With 6 bases removed from V and 4 bases from J, the gap between germline ends came to 18 bases. CDR1 MDHEN and CDR2 SYDVKM come from the germline V gene. The CDR3 contains 15 residues. The CDR3 DNA reads as TGTGCCAGCAGGGGGGGGAGCGGGCTTGGCTATGGCTACACCTTC. Amino acid sequence: CASRGGSGLGYGYTF.

A remark on this clone: The junction departs from the called germline gene at one end, perhaps through a read error. This chain connects TRBV7-7 to TRBJ2-1; a weak D match, TRBD1 (6 bases). CDR3 size: 14 residues. Germline assignment: CDR1 SSHAT and CDR2 FNYEAQ (reference sequence). CDR3 loop: CASSPDRKISEQFF. CDR3 DNA: TGTGCTAGCAGCCCAGACAGGAAAATCAGTGAGCAGTTCTTC.